This is a list of T cell receptor beta chains from one sample in a study of Graves' ophthalmopathy and Graves' hyperthyroidism. TCRdb reanalysed the multiplex PCR reads using MiXCR and keeps one entry per CDR3 protein. The sample shows approximately 1.2 million distinct CDR3 sequences, about 36% of them seen only once. Sequencing input: peripheral blood or thyroid tissue (not recorded which). The receptor source for this set is an adult man with Graves' hyperthyroidism. The CDR3 runs from the conserved cysteine through the conserved F or W. D genes are given only for firm matches. Clone size is given for some rows only: seen once, a few or many times, or a class if the clone is expanded.

>TRBV7-9|many|NA|TRBJ2-7
TGTGCCAGCAGCCGAGGGTTCTCCTACGAGCAGTACTTC
CASSRGFSYEQYF
>TRBV20-1|few|TRBD1|TRBJ2-5
TGCAGTGCTATTGATCGGACAGGCCTTCCCGAGACCCAGTACTTC
CSAIDRTGLPETQYF
>TRBV12-3/TRBV12-4|NA|NA|TRBJ1-1
TGTGCCAGCAGTCCGAGGCCGGTGAACACTGAAGCTTTCTTT
CASSPRPVNTEAFF
>TRBV10-2|NA|NA|TRBJ1-2
TGCGCCAGCAGTGAGCCGGACAGAAGGGGCTATGGCTACACCTTC
CASSEPDRRGYGYTF
>TRBV7-7|NA|NA|TRBJ1-3
TGTGCTAGCGAAGTAGGGGGCTCTGGAAACACCATATATTTT
CASEVGGSGNTIYF
>TRBV7-8|many|NA|TRBJ1-1
TGTGCCAGCAGCTTAGTAGGGGTGGGCACTGAAGCTTTCTTT
CASSLVGVGTEAFF
>TRBV7-7|NA|NA|TRBJ2-5
TGTGCTAGCAGCCCAACGGGGAAAAGTAGGGAGACCCAGTACTTC
CASSPTGKSRETQYF
>TRBV7-2|once|NA|TRBJ2-7
TGTGCCAGCAGCCCCCACATCTTAGGGACCTCTAGGGCCTACGAGCAGTACTTC
CASSPHILGTSRAYEQYF
>TRBV29-1|many|NA|TRBJ1-2
TGCAGCGTTGTGGCCGGGAGCGCTCCCTTTCCGAGTGGCTACACCTTC
CSVVAGSAPFPSGYTF
>TRBV5-6|NA|NA|TRBJ2-7
TGTGCCAGCAACTATTTAGCGGCCGAGGACGAGCAGTACTTC
CASNYLAAEDEQYF